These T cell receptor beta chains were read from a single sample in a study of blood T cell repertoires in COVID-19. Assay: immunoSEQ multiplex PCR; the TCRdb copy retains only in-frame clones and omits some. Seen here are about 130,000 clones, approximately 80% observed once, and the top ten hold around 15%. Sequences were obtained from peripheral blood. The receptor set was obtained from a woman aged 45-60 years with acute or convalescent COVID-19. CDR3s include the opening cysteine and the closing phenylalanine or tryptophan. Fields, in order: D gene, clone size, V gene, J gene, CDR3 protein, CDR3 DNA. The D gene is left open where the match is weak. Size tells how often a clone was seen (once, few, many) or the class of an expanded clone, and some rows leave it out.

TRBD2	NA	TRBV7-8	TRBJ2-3	CASSFTGTSGGAGDTQYF	TGTGCCAGCAGCTTCACCGGGACTAGCGGGGGGGCAGGAGATACGCAGTATTTT
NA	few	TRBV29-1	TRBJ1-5	CSVGDGRGNQPQHF	TGCAGCGTGGGCGATGGCAGGGGAAATCAGCCCCAGCATTTT
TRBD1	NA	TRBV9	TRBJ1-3	CASSVGTGTGNTIYF	TGTGCCAGCAGCGTAGGGACAGGGACTGGAAACACCATATATTTT
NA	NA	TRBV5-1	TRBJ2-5	CASSAAQETQYF	TGCGCCAGCAGCGCAGCGCAAGAGACCCAGTACTTC
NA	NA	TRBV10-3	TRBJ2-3	CAISEVWGAQYF	TGTGCCATCAGTGAAGTTTGGGGCGCGCAGTATTTT
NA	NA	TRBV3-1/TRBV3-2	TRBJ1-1	CASSQSPDREAFF	TGTGCCAGCAGCCAAAGTCCGGACAGAGAAGCTTTCTTT
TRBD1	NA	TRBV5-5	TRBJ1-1	CASSLATTGLTEAFF	TGTGCCAGCAGCTTGGCGACGACAGGGCTCACTGAAGCTTTCTTT
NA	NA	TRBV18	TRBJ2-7	CASSPRTENYEQYF	TGTGCCAGCTCACCCCGGACAGAAAACTACGAGCAGTACTTC
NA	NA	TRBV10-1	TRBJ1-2	CASSESSTGLDYGYTF	TGCGCCAGCAGTGAGTCTAGTACAGGGCTGGACTATGGCTACACCTTC
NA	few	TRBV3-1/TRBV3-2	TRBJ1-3	CASSQDSSGYGNTIYF	TGTGCCAGCAGCCAAGACTCCTCAGGGTATGGAAACACCATATATTTT
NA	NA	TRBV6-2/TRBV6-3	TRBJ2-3	CASSPRWGGRDTQYF	TGTGCCAGCAGTCCCCGGTGGGGGGGCCGGGATACGCAGTATTTT
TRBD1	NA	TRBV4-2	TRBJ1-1	CASSPTGVAEAFF	TGTGCCAGCAGCCCGACAGGGGTGGCTGAAGCTTTCTTT
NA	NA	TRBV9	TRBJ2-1	CASSATISSYNEQFF	TGTGCCAGCAGCGCGACTATAAGCTCCTACAATGAGCAGTTCTTC
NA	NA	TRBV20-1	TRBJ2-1	CSAHYNEQFF	TGCAGTGCTCATTACAATGAGCAGTTCTTC
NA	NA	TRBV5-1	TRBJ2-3	CASSSRLDRSSTDTQYF	TGCGCCAGCAGCTCCCGCCTCGACAGATCTAGCACAGATACGCAGTATTTT